Below are 16 T cell receptor beta chains sequenced from a single sample in a study of shared clonotypes between healthy human individuals. TCRdb's table, derived via immunoSEQ multiplex PCR, lists solely in-frame clones and lacks some. The table records approximately 2,000,000 clones, just under 95% of them present only once. The sample comprised naive CD4+ T cells from PBMCs. This sample's subset: CD45RA+ positively selected. The receptor source for this set is a man in his late teens or twenties in good health. Some clones in this sample may be carry-over from other donors' samples.

The chain carries TRBV14 and TRBJ2-2; D uncertain. Trimming left V 1 base short and J 3 bases short, with 12 bases between. The CDR3 has 16 amino acids. Germline values: CDR1 SGHDN, CDR2 FVKESK. The CDR3 sequence is CASSQGHLLYTGELFF. CDR3 bases: TGTGCCAGCAGCCAAGGGCACCTGCTTTACACCGGGGAGCTGTTTTTT.

This rearrangement joins TRBV6-1 to TRBJ2-1; TRBD2 matches at 13 bases. There are 15 residues in the CDR3. Per the germline V gene, CDR1 is MNHNS and CDR2 is SASEGT. Trimming removed 6 bases from V and 6 bases from J; junction bases left unmatched: 5. CDR3 bases: TGTGCCAGCAGCGGACTAGCGGGAGAGGGCAATGAGCAGTTCTTC. This codes for CASSGLAGEGNEQFF.

The CDR3 nucleotides read TGTGCCAGCAGCTTAGAATGGATGGCGAGTTCACCCCTCCACTTT. Protein sequence: CASSLEWMASSPLHF. This chain links TRBV7-2 with TRBJ1-6; no reliable D call. Trimming cost V 1 base and J 9 bases, with 13 bases left between them. The germline CDR1 and CDR2 sequences are SGHTA and FQGNSA. The length of the CDR3 is 15 residues.

The chain combines TRBV6-6 with TRBJ2-7, with D perhaps TRBD2 (6 bases). V dropped 6 bases and J dropped 4 bases, with 13 bases sitting between them. This CDR3 has 13 residues. Germline-derived CDR1 and CDR2 are MNHNY and SVGAGI (reference sequence). DNA of the CDR3: TGTGCCAGCAGAAAGACCGGAGGGTACGAGCAGTACTTC. Residues: CASRKTGGYEQYF.

V usage is TRBV5-4 and J usage is TRBJ2-2, with TRBD1 matching 7 bases. Germline-derived CDR1 and CDR2 are SGHNT and YYREEE (reference sequence). The length of the CDR3 is 14 residues. V gave up 4 bases and J gave up 4 bases; unmatched junction bases: 4. Here the CDR3 reads CASSLRDSTGELFF. The CDR3 nucleotides read TGTGCCAGCAGCCTCCGGGACAGCACCGGGGAGCTGTTTTTT.

The chain employs TRBV7-3 and TRBJ2-3, with 7 nucleotides matching TRBD1. In germline, CDR1 is SGHTA, CDR2 FQGTGA. V was clipped by 2 bases and J by 2 bases; unmatched bases: 4. This CDR3 spans 15 amino acids. CDR3 sequence (DNA): TGTGCCAGCAGCTTACTGGGACAGCTCACAGATACGCAGTATTTT. Translation gives CASSLLGQLTDTQYF.

The chain links TRBV7-6 to TRBJ2-3, with TRBD2 as a possible D gene (6 bases). V was trimmed by 5 bases and J by 6 bases, leaving 9 bases between them. This CDR3 comprises 12 residues. Germline CDR1 and CDR2: SGHVS and FNYEAQ. Here the CDR3 DNA reads TGTGCCAGCAGCCATGGAGGGGATACGCAGTATTTT. This codes for CASSHGGDTQYF.

The V call is TRBV28, the J call TRBJ1-1; perhaps TRBD1 as D (6 bases). V was clipped by 5 bases and J by 5 bases, with 18 bases between them. The CDR3 extends over 15 amino acids. Germline assignment: CDR1 MDHEN and CDR2 SYDVKM. CDR3 sequence reads: CASSTGTSAPTEAFF. DNA for the CDR3: TGTGCCAGCAGTACAGGGACCTCGGCGCCGACTGAAGCTTTCTTT.

This clone has only one observation. The chain links TRBV11-3 to TRBJ2-3, with D unclear. With 1 base removed from V and 2 bases from J, the gap between germline ends came to 10 bases. Looked up from germline, CDR1 is SGHNT and CDR2 is YENEEA. This CDR3 has 15 amino acids. CDR3 protein: CASSLGLRPTDTQYF. The DNA for the CDR3 is TGTGCCAGCAGCTTAGGCCTGAGGCCCACAGATACGCAGTATTTT.

Details on this clone: The sample holds other DNA sequences that translate to the same CDR3. For the CDR3, the DNA is TGCGCCAGCAGCGCGGGACAGGGTGGCTACGAGCAGTACTTC. Its translation is CASSAGQGGYEQYF. This rearrangement joins TRBV5-1 to TRBJ2-7; the match to TRBD1 covers 9 bases. Germline V lookup: CDR1 SGHRS, CDR2 YFSETQ. Trimming took 4 bases from V and 3 from J; bases not matched to a gene: 5. The CDR3 length is 14 residues.

V gene TRBV27 combines with J gene TRBJ2-3; TRBD2 aligns across 9 bases. The germline CDR1 and CDR2 sequences are MNHEY and SMNVEV (reference sequence). The CDR3 contains 15 residues. The trim removed 8 bases at V and 6 bases at J, leaving 12 bases unmatched. The CDR3 DNA reads TGTGCCAGCGGGCTAGCGGGACCATGGGGGGATACGCAGTATTTT. Protein product: CASGLAGPWGDTQYF.

The V call is TRBV7-6, the J call TRBJ1-2; the match to TRBD1 covers 7 bases. Per germline, CDR1 SGHVS and CDR2 FNYEAQ. The ends lost 0 bases at V and 4 bases at J; junction bases unmatched: 8. This CDR3 spans 16 amino acids. Written as DNA, the CDR3 is TGTGCCAGCAGCTTAGCCCCGGACAGGTGGGGCTATGGCTACACCTTC. It specifies CASSLAPDRWGYGYTF. Using reference TRBV7-6 and TRBJ1-2 for the parts outside the CDR3, the full variable domain is GAGVSQSPRYKVTKRGQDVALRCDPISGHVSLYWYRQALGQGPEFLTYFNYEAQQDKSGLPNDRFSAERPEGSISTLTIQRTEQRDSAMYRCASSLAPDRWGYGYTFGSGTRLTVV.

The chain recombines TRBV28 with TRBJ1-1; D not resolved. The CDR3 consists of 14 residues. The ends were cut back, 5 bases at V and 6 bases at J, with 16 bases in the middle. CDR1 MDHEN and CDR2 SYDVKM come from the germline V gene. As DNA, the CDR3 is TGTGCCAGCAGTACTTGGATTTCAACTTCTGAAGCTTTCTTT. It yields the protein CASSTWISTSEAFF.

This clone has only one observation. The chain uses TRBV7-2 and TRBJ2-3, with D possibly being TRBD2 (6 bases). Germline V CDR1 and CDR2: SGHTA, FQGNSA. CDR3 length: 14 residues. V was pared by 3 bases and J by 4 bases, with 11 bases between. The CDR3 spells CASSFRRGADTQYF. CDR3 sequence (DNA): TGTGCCAGCAGCTTCAGGCGGGGCGCAGATACGCAGTATTTT.

The chain combines TRBV28 with TRBJ2-5, with 9 bases matching TRBD1. V lost 3 bases and J lost 5; bases outside the gene matches: 10. The CDR3 runs to 16 residues. Germline CDR1 reads MDHEN; CDR2 reads SYDVKM. The CDR3, as DNA: TGTGCCAGCAGTTTCCTCACCACAGGGGGCCGGGAGACCCAGTACTTC. This codes for CASSFLTTGGRETQYF.

As concerns this clone: The same CDR3 also results from other DNA sequences found in this sample. This sequence joins TRBV9 and TRBJ2-3; D gene ambiguous. Per the germline V gene, CDR1 is SGDLS and CDR2 is YYNGEE. V was shortened by 2 bases and J by 2 bases, with 6 bases between the two germline ends. The CDR3 sequence is 13 residues long. CDR3 region: CASSVGSTDTQYF. For the CDR3, the DNA is TGTGCCAGCAGCGTTGGGTCCACAGATACGCAGTATTTT.